The entry below describes one T cell receptor (beta chain). This sample stems from a study of blood T cell repertoires in COVID-19. Study details: Some COVID-19 samples were acute and others convalescent; all came from the United States, Italy and Spain. PBMCs, B-cell-depleted T cells, or T cells were the source of the cDNA or gDNA that made up the material.

Authors' processing steps: Estimated nucleated cell counts came from reference gene primer amplification. The data were produced by immunoSEQ multiplex PCR, yet TCRdb's version contains in-frame clones alone and is incomplete. The V and J calls and clone size come from that table; D and trimming were worked out from the DNA. The sample lists approximately 140,000 clones; under 85% were seen once. This CDR3 is built from 14 residues. Deletions cut 7 bases from V and 4 bases from J, with 14 bases between. Germline CDR1 and CDR2: SNHLY and FYNNEI. Sample: peripheral blood. This clonotype originated in a human donor in a cohort sampled during active COVID-19. The rearrangement joins TRBV2 to TRBJ2-1; a weak D match, TRBD1 (6 bases). This chain's CDR3 is CASTWGTPYNEQFF. The CDR3 DNA reads TGTGCCAGCACTTGGGGGACACCATACAATGAGCAGTTCTTC.